The present TCR beta chain was sequenced within a study of metastatic and nonmetastatic thyroid tumors. Original processing methods: For papillary thyroid cancer, a distant-metastasis classifier was constructed from CDR3 differences observed across clinicopathological groups. TCRdb re-clonotyped the PCR reads via MiXCR. The V and J calls and clone size come from TCRdb's table, not from the authors' own analysis. Of more than 15,000 clones in the sample, about 31% were seen once. Each patient went into thyroid surgery without having received any treatment. The CDR3 is made up of 13 amino acids. V lost 7 bases, J lost 8 bases, and 17 bases lay in between. CDR1 is DFQATT and CDR2 is SNEGSKA in the germline V gene (reference sequence).

The V and J genes are TRBV20-1 and TRBJ2-2, with D perhaps matching TRBD2 (6 bases). Input material: tumor tissue. This TCR derives from a male donor with papillary thyroid cancer or a benign thyroid nodule (not recorded which). Some clones in this sample may be carry-over from other donors' samples. The CDR3, as DNA: TGCAGTGGGCGGGACCCACAAGGGGGGGAGCTGTTTTTT. It encodes CSGRDPQGGELFF.